Shown below are 5 T cell receptor beta chains from a single sample sequenced in a study of a mutant IDH1 vaccine in newly diagnosed glioma. Time point meaning: week 47, end of study. All doses held 300 ug of mutant IDH1 20-mer peptide, with topical imiquimod. Clones were read by immunoSEQ multiplex PCR, and TCRdb kept only the in-frame ones, dropping some. This sample yields 90,000 to 100,000 clones, of which just under 90% are seen a single time; over 0.7% belongs to the top ten. The antigens for these receptors are not known. The input for sequencing was PBMCs, taken from a glioma patient whose treatment included an IDH1 peptide vaccine. The receptors shown here come from a woman aged 45 to 65 with glioma.

This chain uses TRBV27 with TRBJ2-7; D may be TRBD2 (5 bases). Germline CDR1 and CDR2: MNHEY and SMNVEV (reference sequence). V was shortened by 3 bases and J by 0 bases, with 9 bases between the two germline ends. The CDR3 has 14 amino acids. The chain's CDR3 is CASSLTGSSYEQYF. For the CDR3, the DNA is TGTGCCAGCAGTTTGACGGGGAGCTCCTACGAGCAGTACTTC.

The gene calls are TRBV28 and TRBJ1-6; 7 bases fit TRBD1. The V gene end was trimmed by 3 bases and the J gene end by 8 bases; junction bases not matched to a gene: 7. CDR3 length equals 15 residues. The germline V gene has CDR1 MDHEN and CDR2 SYDVKM. The CDR3 coding sequence is TGTGCCAGCAGTTTCTTAACAGGGGCTGATTCACCCCTCCACTTT. This translates into CASSFLTGADSPLHF.

The chain employs TRBV29-1 and TRBJ2-2, with TRBD1 identical over 7 bases. Germline V gene sequence: CDR1 SQVTM, CDR2 ANQGSEA. V shed 5 bases and J 8 bases; nucleotides not matched to a gene: 5. The CDR3 runs 12 residues. CDR3 region: CSVKGARGELFF. The CDR3, as DNA: TGCAGCGTTAAGGGGGCAAGGGGGGAGCTGTTTTTT.

The chain couples TRBV6-6 to TRBJ1-1; D not resolved. V gave up 5 bases and J gave up 0 bases, with 10 bases separating them. The germline CDR1 and CDR2 sequences are MNHNY and SVGAGI (reference sequence). This CDR3 comprises 14 residues. In DNA form, the CDR3 reads TGTGCCAGCAGTCAAACAGCGGTGAACACTGAAGCTTTCTTT. This gives the protein CASSQTAVNTEAFF.

The chain carries TRBV28 and TRBJ2-1; 10 bases fit TRBD2. CDR3 length equals 15 residues. J gave up 5 bases and V 7 bases, and 8 bases lay outside the gene matches. Per germline, CDR1 MDHEN and CDR2 SYDVKM. The CDR3 region is CASKIAGGPHNEQFF. CDR3 DNA sequence: TGTGCCAGCAAAATAGCGGGAGGTCCTCACAATGAGCAGTTCTTC.